The text below deals with one T cell receptor (beta chain). CDR1 and CDR2 (germline): LNHDA, SQIVND (reference sequence). The CDR3 runs 12 residues. V gave up 1 base and J gave up 4 bases, with 4 bases separating them. The sample comes from a study of technical replicates of blood from a handful of donors. Data came from immunoSEQ multiplex PCR; TCRdb stores just in-frame clones and leaves some out. The table shows 65,000 to 85,000 clones, with around 90% occurring only once. The rearrangement joins TRBV19 to TRBJ1-2; D is ambiguous. Sample: T cells isolated from PBMCs. This clonotype was obtained from a human donor in good health. The CDR3 DNA follows: TGTGCCAGTAGTATAGCTTTCTATGGCTACACCTTC. Translating it yields CASSIAFYGYTF.